The rows below give T cell receptor beta chains drawn from one sample of a study of beta chain features in type 1 diabetes. TCRdb keeps only in-frame clones here, not all; method: immunoSEQ multiplex PCR. Of about 250,000 clones in the sample, approximately 14% were seen once. The sequenced material came from naive CD4+ T cells from blood. These receptors all come from a middle-aged woman in good health. Each CDR3 is given with its conserved first and last residue.

j_gene: TRBJ2-5; v_gene: TRBV7-2; CDR3aa: CASSLGGGQGETQYF
j_gene: TRBJ2-3; v_gene: TRBV5-4; CDR3aa: CASSLPSGGSYTQYF
j_gene: TRBJ2-5; v_gene: TRBV5-6; CDR3aa: CASSRRGVKTQYF
j_gene: TRBJ2-5; v_gene: TRBV7-9; CDR3aa: CASSLARLGGQVQETQYF
j_gene: TRBJ1-5; v_gene: TRBV19; CDR3aa: CASSKGQIHSNQPQHF
j_gene: TRBJ2-5; v_gene: TRBV7-2; CDR3aa: CASSPPSRGGIGETQYF
j_gene: -; v_gene: TRBV7-9; CDR3aa: CASSFRGEDEQYF
j_gene: TRBJ1-1; v_gene: TRBV5-1; CDR3aa: CASSEGTGIPEAFF
j_gene: TRBJ2-5; v_gene: TRBV12-5; CDR3aa: CATSLTAQETQYF
j_gene: TRBJ2-7; v_gene: TRBV18; CDR3aa: CASSKGGQNYEQYF
j_gene: TRBJ1-2; v_gene: TRBV5-4; CDR3aa: CASSPPGDGNGYTF
j_gene: TRBJ2-1; v_gene: TRBV11-2; CDR3aa: CASSAPGEQFF
j_gene: TRBJ1-6; v_gene: TRBV13; CDR3aa: CASSHAQGIYNSPLHF
j_gene: TRBJ2-4; v_gene: TRBV2; CDR3aa: CASSGRGRKNIQYF
j_gene: TRBJ1-1; v_gene: TRBV9; CDR3aa: CASSVELGGAEAFF
j_gene: TRBJ2-7; v_gene: TRBV29-1; CDR3aa: CPTGGPYEQYF
j_gene: TRBJ2-2; v_gene: TRBV27; CDR3aa: CASRDRVNSMNTGELFF
j_gene: TRBJ2-7; v_gene: TRBV19; CDR3aa: CASSGRGSYEQYF
j_gene: TRBJ2-3; v_gene: TRBV9; CDR3aa: CASIPRGDTQYF
j_gene: TRBJ1-1; v_gene: TRBV2; CDR3aa: CASSETGLNTEAFF
j_gene: TRBJ2-2; v_gene: TRBV29-1; CDR3aa: CSATRGGANTGELFF
j_gene: TRBJ2-3; v_gene: TRBV5-1; CDR3aa: CASSLGDRHGTDTQYF
j_gene: TRBJ2-5; v_gene: TRBV11-2; CDR3aa: CASSPGRGETQYF
j_gene: TRBJ1-2; v_gene: TRBV19; CDR3aa: CASSARDYGYTF
j_gene: TRBJ1-4; v_gene: TRBV16; CDR3aa: CASSATATNEKLFF
j_gene: TRBJ2-1; v_gene: TRBV12-5; CDR3aa: CASGTGTGGNYEQFF
j_gene: TRBJ1-3; v_gene: TRBV18; CDR3aa: CASSPRRDRAGNTIYF
j_gene: TRBJ1-2; v_gene: TRBV6-4; CDR3aa: CASSLSGYGGYGYTF
j_gene: TRBJ1-6; v_gene: TRBV2; CDR3aa: CASSVDGQGGSPLHF
j_gene: TRBJ2-5; v_gene: TRBV7-2; CDR3aa: CASSPDRGLQETQYF
j_gene: TRBJ1-2; v_gene: TRBV9; CDR3aa: CASSVQDRSYGYTF
j_gene: TRBJ1-2; v_gene: TRBV2; CDR3aa: CASNLQGLGYTF
j_gene: TRBJ2-6; v_gene: TRBV6-5; CDR3aa: CASTRGGSGANVLTF
j_gene: TRBJ2-5; v_gene: TRBV11-2; CDR3aa: CASAFGIRETQYF
j_gene: TRBJ2-5; v_gene: TRBV7-7; CDR3aa: CASSSGTSQETQYF
j_gene: TRBJ2-3; v_gene: TRBV9; CDR3aa: CASSPRGITTDTQYF
j_gene: TRBJ2-3; v_gene: TRBV9; CDR3aa: CASSGRLAGGDIPQNTQYF
j_gene: TRBJ2-5; v_gene: TRBV6-5; CDR3aa: CASSPERGGETQYF
j_gene: TRBJ2-7; v_gene: TRBV7-9; CDR3aa: CASTKGTSGGATGNEQYF
j_gene: TRBJ1-3; v_gene: TRBV2; CDR3aa: CASSASGNTIYF
j_gene: TRBJ1-2; v_gene: TRBV18; CDR3aa: CASSSQGGYGYTF
j_gene: TRBJ2-3; v_gene: TRBV5-1; CDR3aa: CASSSGGPTDTQYF
j_gene: TRBJ2-5; v_gene: TRBV5-1; CDR3aa: CASSLTGGQETQYF
j_gene: TRBJ2-7; v_gene: TRBV4-1; CDR3aa: CASSQGHRGLYEQYF
j_gene: TRBJ2-7; v_gene: TRBV7-9; CDR3aa: CASSLFKTGASF
j_gene: TRBJ1-3; v_gene: TRBV7-2; CDR3aa: CASSSQQGSGNTIYF
j_gene: TRBJ1-3; v_gene: TRBV6-6; CDR3aa: CASTQTRQGGGNTIYF
j_gene: TRBJ2-5; v_gene: TRBV19; CDR3aa: CASSIGVRATIQETQYF
j_gene: TRBJ1-5; v_gene: TRBV7-2; CDR3aa: CASSLGRDVGPQHF
j_gene: TRBJ1-1; v_gene: TRBV6-5; CDR3aa: CASSSGTDRFAFF
j_gene: TRBJ1-6; v_gene: TRBV4-2; CDR3aa: CASSLQGKGQINSPLHF
j_gene: TRBJ1-1; v_gene: TRBV6-5; CDR3aa: CASSYGTGRGTEAFF